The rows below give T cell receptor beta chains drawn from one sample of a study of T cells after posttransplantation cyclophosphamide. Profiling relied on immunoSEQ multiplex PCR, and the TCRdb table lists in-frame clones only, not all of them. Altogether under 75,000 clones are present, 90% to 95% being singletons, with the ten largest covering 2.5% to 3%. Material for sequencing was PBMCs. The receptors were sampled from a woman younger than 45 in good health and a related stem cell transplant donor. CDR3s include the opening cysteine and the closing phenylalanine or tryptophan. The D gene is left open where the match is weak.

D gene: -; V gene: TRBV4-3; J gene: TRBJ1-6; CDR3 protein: CASSQDHSAINSPLHF
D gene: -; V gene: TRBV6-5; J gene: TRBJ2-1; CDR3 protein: CATNSPDTNEQFF
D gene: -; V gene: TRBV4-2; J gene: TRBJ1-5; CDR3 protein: CASSQDRPREPQHF
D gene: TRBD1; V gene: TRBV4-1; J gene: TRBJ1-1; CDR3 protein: CASSSRQGAWETEAFF
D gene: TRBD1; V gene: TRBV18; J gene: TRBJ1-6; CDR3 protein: CASSPSGLGQSRGYNSPLHF
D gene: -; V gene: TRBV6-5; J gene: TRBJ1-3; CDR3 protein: CASSYSGDSGNTIYF
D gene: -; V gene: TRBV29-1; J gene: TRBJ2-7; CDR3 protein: CSVEEGDTFYEQYF
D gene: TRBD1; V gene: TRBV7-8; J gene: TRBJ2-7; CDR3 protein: CASSHLTGGAERQYF
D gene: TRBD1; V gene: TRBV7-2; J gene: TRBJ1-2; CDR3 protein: CASSIRQGGYTF
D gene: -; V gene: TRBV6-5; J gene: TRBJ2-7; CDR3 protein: CASRTQGQQGYEQYF
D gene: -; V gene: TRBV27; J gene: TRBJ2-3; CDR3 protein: CASSSWPGNTQYF
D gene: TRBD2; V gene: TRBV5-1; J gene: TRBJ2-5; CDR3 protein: CASSLAAGGFQETQYF
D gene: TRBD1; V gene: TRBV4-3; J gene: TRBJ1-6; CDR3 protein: CASSRTLGTGNSPLHF
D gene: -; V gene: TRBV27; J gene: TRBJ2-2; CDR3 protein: CASTSTHPGELFF
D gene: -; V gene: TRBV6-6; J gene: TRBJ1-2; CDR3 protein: CASSWTRDERDYGYTF
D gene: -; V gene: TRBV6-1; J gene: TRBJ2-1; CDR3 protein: CASTYAGNEQFF
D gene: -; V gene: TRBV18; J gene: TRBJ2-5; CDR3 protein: CASSPRPGPQETQYF
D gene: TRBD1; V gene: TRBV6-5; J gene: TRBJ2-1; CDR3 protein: CASRRDRVSEQFF
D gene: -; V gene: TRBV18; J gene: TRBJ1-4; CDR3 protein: CASSPGQENEKLFF
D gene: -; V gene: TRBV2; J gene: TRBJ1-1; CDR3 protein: CASSGGAQDTEAFF
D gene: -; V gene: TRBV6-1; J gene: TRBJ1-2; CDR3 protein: CASSEKQGNNYGYTF
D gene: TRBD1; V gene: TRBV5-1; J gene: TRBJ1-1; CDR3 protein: CASSGDSLGNTEAFF
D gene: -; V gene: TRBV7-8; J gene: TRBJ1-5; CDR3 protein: CASSLASRNQPQHF
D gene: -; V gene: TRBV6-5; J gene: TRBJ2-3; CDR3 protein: CASSYSGGLLDTQYF
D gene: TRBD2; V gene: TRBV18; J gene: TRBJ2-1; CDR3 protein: CASSPPGLAGGYNEQFF
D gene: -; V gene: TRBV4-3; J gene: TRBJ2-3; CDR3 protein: CASSQHGPGSSTDTQYF
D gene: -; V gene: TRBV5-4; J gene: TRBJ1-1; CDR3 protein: CASSLSGLEAFF
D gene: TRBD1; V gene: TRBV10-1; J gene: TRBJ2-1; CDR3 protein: CASRESGQGDHNEQFF
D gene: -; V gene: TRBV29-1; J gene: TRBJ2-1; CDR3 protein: CSGRGATYNEQFF
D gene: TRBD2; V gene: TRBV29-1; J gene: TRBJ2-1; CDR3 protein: CSVDGLASIYNEQFF
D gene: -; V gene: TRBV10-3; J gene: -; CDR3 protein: CAISDGTLTSYEQYF
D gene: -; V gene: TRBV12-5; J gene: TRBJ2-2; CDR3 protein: CAGPPGELFF
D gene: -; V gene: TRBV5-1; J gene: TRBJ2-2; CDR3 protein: CASSPNTGELFF
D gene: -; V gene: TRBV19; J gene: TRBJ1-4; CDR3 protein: CASRSRADGEKLFF
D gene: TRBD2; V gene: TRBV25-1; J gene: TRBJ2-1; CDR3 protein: CASRDAGGRNEQFF
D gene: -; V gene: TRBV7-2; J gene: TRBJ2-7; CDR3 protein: CASSSVAGTYEQYF
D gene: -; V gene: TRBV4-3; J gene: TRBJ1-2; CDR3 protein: CASSRNWGANGYTF
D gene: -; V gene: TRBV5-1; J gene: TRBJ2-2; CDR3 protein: CASSLGQSNTGELFF
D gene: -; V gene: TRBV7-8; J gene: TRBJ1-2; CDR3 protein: CASSLRGAGVSYGYTF
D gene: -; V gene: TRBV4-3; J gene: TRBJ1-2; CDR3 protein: CASSRQALTNYGYTF
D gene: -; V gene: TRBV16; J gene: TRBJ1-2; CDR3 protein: CASSQLAEYGYTF
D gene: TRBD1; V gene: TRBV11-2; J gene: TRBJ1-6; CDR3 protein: CASRQIRQGLFSPLHF
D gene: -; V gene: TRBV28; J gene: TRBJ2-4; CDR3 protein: CASWGRPENIQYF
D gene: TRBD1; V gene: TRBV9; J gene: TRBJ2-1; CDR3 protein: CASSVAWTGAYYNEQFF
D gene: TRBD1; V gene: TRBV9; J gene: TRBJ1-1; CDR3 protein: CASSVGGTGSTEAFF
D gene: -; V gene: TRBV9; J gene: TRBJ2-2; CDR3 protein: CASSGVVGNTGELFF
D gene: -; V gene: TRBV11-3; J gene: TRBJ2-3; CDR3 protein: CASSQRAFPDTQYF
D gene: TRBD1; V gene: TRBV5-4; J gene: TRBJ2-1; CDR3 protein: CASSVTGGSGQFF
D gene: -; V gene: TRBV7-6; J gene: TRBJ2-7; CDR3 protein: CASSHSGGNEQYF
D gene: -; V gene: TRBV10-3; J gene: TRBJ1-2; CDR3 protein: CAISDGQGRPNYGYTF
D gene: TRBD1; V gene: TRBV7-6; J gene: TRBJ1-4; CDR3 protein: CASSHRGRGQLGYEKLFF
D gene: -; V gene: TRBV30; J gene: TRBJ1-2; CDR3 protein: CAWGLRGPTLF
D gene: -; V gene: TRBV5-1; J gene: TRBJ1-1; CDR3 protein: CASSPTAMNTEAFF
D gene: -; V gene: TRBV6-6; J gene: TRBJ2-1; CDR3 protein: CASSPRGDEQFF
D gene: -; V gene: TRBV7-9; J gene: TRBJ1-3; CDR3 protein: CASSDYYGGAGLSGNTIYF
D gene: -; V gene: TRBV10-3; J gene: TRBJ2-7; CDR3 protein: CAISDRQASYEQYF